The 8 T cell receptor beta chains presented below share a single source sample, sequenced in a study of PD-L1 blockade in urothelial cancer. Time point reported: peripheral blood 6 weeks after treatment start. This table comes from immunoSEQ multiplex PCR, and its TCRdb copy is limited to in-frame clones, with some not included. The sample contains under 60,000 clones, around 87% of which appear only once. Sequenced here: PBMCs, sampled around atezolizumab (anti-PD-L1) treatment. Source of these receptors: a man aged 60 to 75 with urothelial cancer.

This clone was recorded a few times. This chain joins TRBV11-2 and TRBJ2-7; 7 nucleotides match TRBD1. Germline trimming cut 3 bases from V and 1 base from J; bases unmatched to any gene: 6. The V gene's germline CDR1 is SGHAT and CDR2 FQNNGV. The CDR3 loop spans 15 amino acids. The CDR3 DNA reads TGTGCCAGCAGCTTTACCGGGACAGTTTCCTACGAGCAGTACTTC. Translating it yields CASSFTGTVSYEQYF. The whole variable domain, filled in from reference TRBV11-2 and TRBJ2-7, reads EAGVAQSPRYKIIEKRQSVAFWCNPISGHATLYWYQQILGQGPKLLIQFQNNGVVDDSQLPKDRFSAERLKGVDSTLKIQPAKLEDSAVYLCASSFTGTVSYEQYFGPGTRLTVT.

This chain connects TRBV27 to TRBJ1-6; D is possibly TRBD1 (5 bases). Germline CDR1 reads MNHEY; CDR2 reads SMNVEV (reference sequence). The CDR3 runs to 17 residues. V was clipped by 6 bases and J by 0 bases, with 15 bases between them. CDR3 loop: CASRRDFQSSYNSPLHF. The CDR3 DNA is TGTGCCAGCAGGCGGGACTTCCAGAGCTCCTATAATTCACCCCTCCACTTT.

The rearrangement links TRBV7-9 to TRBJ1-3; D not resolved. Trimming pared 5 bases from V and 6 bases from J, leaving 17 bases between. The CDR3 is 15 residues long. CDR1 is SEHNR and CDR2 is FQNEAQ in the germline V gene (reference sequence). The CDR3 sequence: CASSLPGGRENTIYF. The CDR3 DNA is TGTGCCAGCAGCCTACCAGGTGGCCGAGAAAACACCATATATTTT.

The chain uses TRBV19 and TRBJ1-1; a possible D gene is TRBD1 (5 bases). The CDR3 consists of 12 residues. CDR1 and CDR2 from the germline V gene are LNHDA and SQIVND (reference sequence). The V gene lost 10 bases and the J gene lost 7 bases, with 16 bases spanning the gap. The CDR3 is CATDRTPGEAFF. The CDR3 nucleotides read TGTGCCACCGACAGAACCCCAGGTGAAGCTTTCTTT.

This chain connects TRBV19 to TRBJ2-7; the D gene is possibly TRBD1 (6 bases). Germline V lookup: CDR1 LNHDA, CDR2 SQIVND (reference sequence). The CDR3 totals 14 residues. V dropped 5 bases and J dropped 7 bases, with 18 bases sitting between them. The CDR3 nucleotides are TGTGCCAGTAGTCGGGGCAGGGGCTCGGATGAGCAGTACTTC. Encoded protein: CASSRGRGSDEQYF.

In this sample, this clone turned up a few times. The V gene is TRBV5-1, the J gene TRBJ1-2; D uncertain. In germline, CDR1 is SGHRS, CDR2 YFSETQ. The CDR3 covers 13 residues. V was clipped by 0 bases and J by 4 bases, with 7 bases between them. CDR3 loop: CASSLGAAYGYTF. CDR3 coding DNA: TGCGCCAGCAGCTTGGGGGCAGCCTATGGCTACACCTTC.

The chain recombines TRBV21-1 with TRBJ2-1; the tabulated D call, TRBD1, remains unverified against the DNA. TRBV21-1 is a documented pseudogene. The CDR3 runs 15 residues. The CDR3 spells CASSSPRGPYNEQFF. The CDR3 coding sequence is TGTGCCAGCAGCAGCCCCAGGGGGCCCTACAATGAGCAGTTCTTC.

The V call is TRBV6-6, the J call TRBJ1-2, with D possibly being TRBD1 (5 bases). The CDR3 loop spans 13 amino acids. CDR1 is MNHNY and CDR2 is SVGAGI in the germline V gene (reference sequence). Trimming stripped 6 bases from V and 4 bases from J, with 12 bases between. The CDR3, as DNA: TGTGCCAGCAGCCCAGGGATCAGCTATGGCTACACCTTC. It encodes CASSPGISYGYTF.